This TCR beta chain is from a study of OX40 agonist ivuxolimab in advanced cancers. Study-level information: Checkpoint inhibitors had been given previously to approximately 41% of patients.

The length of the CDR3 is 16 residues. CDR1 MNHEY and CDR2 SMNVEV come from the germline V gene (reference sequence). V lost 2 bases, J lost 3 bases, and 7 bases stayed unmatched. Points on this clone: Its matching antigen is unknown.

Notes on the study in general: The study observed clonal expansion of CD4+ and CD8+ blood T cells by week 6 at 0.1 to 3.0 mg/kg.

The table came from immunoSEQ multiplex PCR; TCRdb's copy has only in-frame clones and leaves some out. Of 49,000 or so clones in the sample, roughly 90% were seen once. The source was CD4+ or CD8+ T cells sorted from blood, collected in a trial of the OX40 agonist ivuxolimab. J is TRBJ2-7 and V is TRBV27, with TRBD2 matching 10 bases. This clonotype was sampled from an adult with an advanced solid tumor such as melanoma, head and neck, liver or kidney cancer. The CDR3 DNA sequence: TGTGCCAGCAGTTTAAGGTCTAGCGGGAGTGACTACGAGCAGTACTTC. This gives the protein CASSLRSSGSDYEQYF.